Presented here are 22 T cell receptor beta chains from one specimen sequenced in a study of identical twins. TCRdb re-analysed the 5' RACE reads in MiXCR, keeping a single row per CDR3 protein. The sample consists of just under 650,000 distinct CDR3 sequences, 7.1% of them appearing once. In addition, the sample was reused for a study of yellow fever vaccine responses in identical twins.

Specimen: PBMCs. The source is a woman in her late teens or twenties in good health.

This clonotype was observed a few times. The chain has TRBV12-3 or TRBV12-4 and TRBJ1-2; TRBD1 is a possible D gene (5 bases). Deletions cut 4 bases from V and 11 bases from J, with 23 bases between. There are 15 residues in the CDR3. The CDR3 loop is CASSYNTIGGGRYTF. The DNA for the CDR3 is TGTGCCAGCAGTTACAACACAATTGGGGGAGGAAGGTACACCTTC.

The chain is built from TRBV7-9 and TRBJ2-1, with 11 bases that match TRBD2. CDR3 size: 14 residues. Per the germline V gene, CDR1 is SEHNR and CDR2 is FQNEAQ (reference sequence). Trimming removed 6 bases from V and 5 bases from J; junction bases left unmatched: 3. The DNA for the CDR3 is TGTGCCAGCAGGGAGGGACTAGCGGACAATGAGCAGTTCTTC. Translated, it gives CASREGLADNEQFF.

This clonotype was seen many times. This chain links TRBV28 with TRBJ2-3, with D tentatively TRBD1 (6 bases). The V end lost 1 base, the J end lost 2 bases, and 10 bases lay between the germline ends. This CDR3 comprises 15 residues. CDR1 and CDR2 from the germline V gene are MDHEN and SYDVKM. Here the CDR3 reads CASSLFQGNTDTQYF. In nucleotides, the CDR3 is TGTGCCAGCAGTTTATTCCAGGGGAACACAGATACGCAGTATTTT.

This clonotype was counted many times. The chain has TRBV6-1 and TRBJ2-3; 14 bases match TRBD2. The CDR3 is made up of 15 amino acids. Germline lookup yields CDR1 MNHNS and CDR2 SASEGT. The ends lost 9 bases at V and 6 bases at J; junction bases unmatched: 8. CDR3 bases: TGTGCCAGTCAGGGCGGGACTAGCGGGAGTGATACGCAGTATTTT. It codes for CASQGGTSGSDTQYF.

The V call is TRBV12-5, the J call TRBJ1-1; 7 bases match TRBD1. Trimming cost V 5 bases and J 0 bases; bases outside gene matches: 6. The CDR3 contains 15 residues. Germline V lookup: CDR1 LGHNT, CDR2 FRNRAP. The CDR3 here is CASGPGQVLNTEAFF. The CDR3 nucleotides read TGTGCTAGTGGTCCTGGACAGGTCTTGAACACTGAAGCTTTCTTT.

The V call is TRBV12-3 or TRBV12-4, the J call TRBJ2-5, with D unresolved. Trimming shortened V by 1 base and J by 5 bases, and 8 bases separated the two germline ends. The CDR3 is 13 residues long. DNA of the CDR3: TGTGCCAGCAGTTTAGAACTATCGGAGACCCAGTACTTC. Encoded protein: CASSLELSETQYF.

This clonotype has ten or more counts. The V call is TRBV4-1, the J call TRBJ2-2, with D tentatively TRBD2 (6 bases). The ends were cut back, 3 bases at V and 7 bases at J, with 9 bases in the middle. The CDR3 runs 13 residues. Per germline, CDR1 MGHRA and CDR2 YSYEKL. CDR3 nucleotide sequence: TGCGCCAGCAGCCATACGGGGGACGGGGAGCTGTTTTTT. This codes for CASSHTGDGELFF.

J is TRBJ1-5 and V is TRBV7-9; D possibly corresponds to TRBD1 (5 bases). Trimming took off 5 bases at V and 2 bases at J, with 16 bases between the two ends. This CDR3 has 16 residues. Germline V gene lookup returns CDR1 SEHNR and CDR2 FQNEAQ (reference sequence). The DNA of the CDR3 is TGTGCCAGCAGCCGAACTGGGGCCGGAGGCAATCAGCCCCAGCATTTT. It codes for CASSRTGAGGNQPQHF.

This clonotype showed up just a few times. The chain is built from TRBV12-3 or TRBV12-4 and TRBJ2-7, with 9 nucleotides matching TRBD2. Germline trimming cut 6 bases from V and 4 bases from J; bases unmatched to any gene: 7. The CDR3 length is 14 residues. The CDR3 coding sequence is TGTGCCAGCAGCGTAGCGGGAGCTGAGTACGAGCAGTACTTC. Amino acids: CASSVAGAEYEQYF.

The sample holds a few counts of this clonotype. The chain recombines TRBV7-9 with TRBJ2-6; D perhaps matches TRBD1 (5 bases). Germline-derived CDR1 and CDR2 are SEHNR and FQNEAQ (reference sequence). The CDR3 length is 17 residues. Trimming pared 2 bases from V and 0 bases from J, leaving 11 bases between. The CDR3 is CASSLSDSISGANVLTF. The CDR3 nucleotides are TGTGCCAGCAGCTTATCCGACAGTATCTCTGGGGCCAACGTCCTGACTTTC.

Only a few counts were recorded for this clonotype. This rearrangement joins TRBV6-5 to TRBJ2-3; either TRBD1 or TRBD2 may fit D (7 bases each). The CDR3 spans 15 residues. V lost 4 bases and J lost 2, with 13 bases in between. Germline CDR1 is MNHEY and CDR2 is SVGAGI. CDR3 loop: CASSSRGGTTDTQYF. Here the CDR3 DNA reads TGTGCCAGCAGTTCCAGGGGGGGGACCACAGATACGCAGTATTTT.

The rearrangement joins TRBV2 to TRBJ2-7, with 8 bases fitting TRBD1. The CDR3 covers 15 residues. Germline CDR1 SNHLY, CDR2 FYNNEI. The CDR3 bases are TGTGCCAGCAGTGTCCAGGGGGCGTCATCCTACGAGCAATACGTC. It codes for CASSVQGASSYEQYV.

This clonotype occurred many times. This chain links TRBV29-1 with TRBJ2-1; 8 positions match TRBD1. The CDR3 spans 15 residues. V lost 7 bases to trimming and J lost 5 bases; unmatched junction nucleotides: 13. CDR1 is SQVTM, CDR2 ANQGSEA, per germline. CDR3 residues: CSATVWDRLNNEQFF. CDR3 bases: TGCAGCGCCACCGTATGGGACAGGCTTAACAATGAGCAGTTCTTC.

This clonotype was found a few times. The chain couples TRBV6-1 to TRBJ2-1; the match to TRBD2 covers 9 bases. Trimming removed 6 bases from V and 9 bases from J; junction bases left unmatched: 9. Germline CDR1 is MNHNS and CDR2 is SASEGT. The CDR3 extends over 14 amino acids. The CDR3 DNA is TGTGCCAGCAGGAGAGGTAGCGGGAGTGCTGAGCAGTTCTTC. Protein sequence: CASRRGSGSAEQFF.

About this clonotype: It may be a read error: a sequence one base away is much more abundant. The chain is built from TRBV12-3 or TRBV12-4 and TRBJ2-3, with D perhaps matching TRBD1 (6 bases). Between the trimmed V and J ends, which lost 6 bases and 6 bases, there was a span of 13 bases. The CDR3 length is 13 residues. The CDR3 DNA is TGTGCCAGCAGACACGACAGGACGGATACGCAGTATTTT. It codes for CASRHDRTDTQYF.

This clonotype has a count of ten or more. For the CDR3, the DNA is TGTGCCAGCAGCTTGGGTACAGGAACGCGAAACACCATATATTTT. Protein: CASSLGTGTRNTIYF. The J gene is TRBJ1-3, the V gene TRBV5-6; D might be TRBD1 (5 bases). With 0 bases removed from V and 5 bases from J, the gap between germline ends came to 12 bases. CDR1 and CDR2 (germline): SGHDT, YYEEEE. The CDR3 covers 15 residues.

This clonotype was seen ten or more times. CDR3 residues: CASSSWTSGVGSYNEQFF. The CDR3 DNA reads TGTGCCAGCAGCTCCTGGACTAGCGGGGTAGGCTCCTACAATGAGCAGTTCTTC. The chain couples TRBV5-5 to TRBJ2-1; 12 bases are a match to TRBD2. From germline, CDR1 is SGHKS and CDR2 YYEKEE (reference sequence). V lost 3 bases and J lost 0; bases outside the gene matches: 7. The CDR3 sequence is 18 residues long. Using reference TRBV5-5 and TRBJ2-1 for the parts outside the CDR3, the full variable domain is DAGVTQSPTHLIKTRGQQVTLRCSPISGHKSVSWYQQVLGQGPQFIFQYYEKEERGRGNFPDRFSARQFPNYSSELNVNALLLGDSALYLCASSSWTSGVGSYNEQFFGPGTRLTVL.

This clonotype was detected many times. V usage is TRBV4-1 and J usage is TRBJ2-3; 11 nucleotides line up with TRBD2. Germline CDR1 is MGHRA and CDR2 is YSYEKL. The junction had 3 bases not matched to a gene; V was cut back by 1 base and J by 0 bases. The CDR3 has 17 amino acids. CDR3 sequence reads: CASSQGGLADSTDTQYF. The CDR3 region has the DNA TGCGCCAGCAGCCAAGGGGGACTAGCGGATAGCACAGATACGCAGTATTTT.

This clonotype was recorded many times. The gene calls are TRBV24-1 and TRBJ1-1; the D gene is possibly TRBD1 (5 bases). This CDR3 is built from 12 residues. With 1 base removed from V and 10 bases from J, the gap between germline ends came to 9 bases. CDR1 and CDR2 (germline): KGHDR, SFDVKD. CDR3 bases: TGTGCCACCAGTGATTTCTGGGGCGGAGCTTTCTTT. Its protein product is CATSDFWGGAFF.

This clonotype showed up just a few times. The rearrangement links TRBV16 to TRBJ1-5; 7 bases map to TRBD1. V was pared by 0 bases and J by 4 bases, with 3 bases of the junction left unmatched. CDR3 length equals 15 residues. Germline values: CDR1 KGHSY, CDR2 FQNENV. The CDR3 coding sequence is TGTGCCAGCAGCCAATCGCGACAGGGAAATCAGCCCCAGCATTTT. Translation gives CASSQSRQGNQPQHF.

This clonotype was detected ten times or more. The genes are TRBV14 and TRBJ2-1, with TRBD2 matching over 7 bases. The V gene's germline CDR1 is SGHDN and CDR2 FVKESK. CDR3 length equals 15 residues. V shed 3 bases, J shed 5 bases, and the junction held 7 bases outside the gene matches. The CDR3 here is CASSQPSGRHNEQFF. In DNA, the CDR3 is TGTGCCAGCAGCCAGCCTAGCGGCCGACACAATGAGCAGTTCTTC. Filled out from reference TRBV14 and TRBJ2-1, the complete variable domain reads EAGVTQFPSHSVIEKGQTVTLRCDPISGHDNLYWYRRVMGKEIKFLLHFVKESKQDESGMPNNRFLAERTGGTYSTLKVQPAELEDSGVYFCASSQPSGRHNEQFFGPGTRLTVL.

The chain carries TRBV20-1 and TRBJ2-7; 8 bases match TRBD2. CDR3 length: 18 amino acids. Germline loops: CDR1 DFQATT, CDR2 SNEGSKA (reference sequence). Unmatched junction bases numbered 20, after V lost 7 bases and J lost 0 bases. The CDR3 spells CSVMLQKRTSQISYEQYF. The CDR3 region has the DNA TGCAGTGTAATGCTCCAGAAAAGGACTAGCCAAATCTCCTACGAGCAGTACTTC.